A selection of T cell receptor beta chains follows, all from one sample in a study of control samples from healthy donors and cancer patients. Assay: immunoSEQ multiplex PCR; the TCRdb copy retains only in-frame clones and omits some. The repertoire holds about 190,000 clones, 90% to 95% seen once, with about 1.6% in the top ten. Sequencing was performed on blood. All receptors come from a man younger than 30 in good health. Both conserved end residues are part of each CDR3. A D gene is named only where the DNA matches it firmly. Not every row has a clone size; where given, it reads once, few, many or a size class.

TRBJ2-2	TRBV5-1	-	once	TGCGCCAGCAGCTTGATGGGGGGCTCGAACACCGGGGAGCTGTTTTTT	CASSLMGGSNTGELFF
TRBJ2-3	TRBV27	-	once	TGTGCCAGCAGTCCATCTCGCACAGATACGCAGTATTTT	CASSPSRTDTQYF
TRBJ1-2	TRBV18	-	-	TGTGCCAGCTCACCGCAACCGGGCCTATCCTATGGCTACACCTTC	CASSPQPGLSYGYTF
TRBJ2-1	TRBV27	-	-	TGTGCCAGCAGGGTTTCCGGGACTGTCGACGGTGAGCAGTTCTTC	CASRVSGTVDGEQFF
TRBJ2-7	TRBV9	-	once	TGTGCCAGCAGCGAGGTCGGGTCCCTGAGCGAGCAGTACTTC	CASSEVGSLSEQYF
TRBJ1-2	TRBV4-1	-	-	TGCGCCAGCAGTCCCCGCGGGGAGCCAGGGATTGAGTATGGCTACACCTTC	CASSPRGEPGIEYGYTF
TRBJ1-5	TRBV27	TRBD1	-	TGTGCCAGCAGACCTAGGACAGGAGCGGATCAGCCCCAGCATTTT	CASRPRTGADQPQHF
TRBJ1-5	TRBV6-5	-	few	TGTGCCAGCAGTTCCAGGGGATACAATCAGCCCCAGCATTTT	CASSSRGYNQPQHF
TRBJ2-2	TRBV5-1	TRBD2	-	TGCGCCAGCTCCCGGGGGGACACCGGGGAGCTGTTTTTT	CASSRGDTGELFF
TRBJ2-7	TRBV6-5	TRBD1	-	TGTGCCAGCAACCTCCGGGACAGGGTACACGAGCAGTACTTC	CASNLRDRVHEQYF
TRBJ2-2	TRBV6-5	-	-	TGTGCCAGCAGTTATGGTTCCGGGGAGCTGTTTTTT	CASSYGSGELFF
TRBJ1-6	TRBV5-1	-	-	TGCGCCAGCAGCCCGGACGGCTCCTATAATTCACCCCTCCACTTT	CASSPDGSYNSPLHF
TRBJ2-1	TRBV27	TRBD1	-	TGTGCCAGCAGTTTATTCGGACAGGGGGCAAGGTCCTACAATGAGCAGTTCTTC	CASSLFGQGARSYNEQFF
TRBJ1-2	TRBV18	-	-	TGTGCCAGCTCACGGGAGAACTATGGCTACACCTTC	CASSRENYGYTF
TRBJ1-2	TRBV9	TRBD1	-	TGTGCCAGCAGCATGGCCGGGACAGGGGCCGAGAGCTATGGCTACACCTTC	CASSMAGTGAESYGYTF
TRBJ1-5	TRBV7-9	-	-	TGTGCCAGCAGCTTAGGCACAGTTAGCAATCAGCCCCAGCATTTT	CASSLGTVSNQPQHF
TRBJ2-3	TRBV6-2/TRBV6-3	TRBD2	-	TGTGCCAGCAGTTCAGTGGCGGGGGGGCCGGATACGCAGTATTTT	CASSSVAGGPDTQYF
TRBJ1-1	TRBV7-3	-	-	TGTGCCAGCAGCTCAGGGAATGAAGCTTTCTTT	CASSSGNEAFF
TRBJ2-7	TRBV7-2	-	-	TGTGCCAGCAGCTCAAGTGGAGGGCAACGGGGTGAGCAGTACTTC	CASSSSGGQRGEQYF
TRBJ1-2	TRBV5-1	-	-	TGCGCCAGCAGCCCCATAGGAGGCGCCTTCAACTATGGCTACACCTTC	CASSPIGGAFNYGYTF
TRBJ1-2	TRBV25-1	TRBD1	-	TGTGCCAGCAGTGAACCAAACAGGGGGGACTATGGCTACACCTTC	CASSEPNRGDYGYTF
TRBJ2-2	TRBV18	-	few	TGTGCCAGCTCACCGACATACAAGAACACCGGGGAGCTGTTTTTT	CASSPTYKNTGELFF
TRBJ2-3	TRBV6-5	TRBD2	-	TGTGCCAGCAGTTACTCCGGCGGGGGGCCAGATACGCAGTATTTT	CASSYSGGGPDTQYF
TRBJ2-2	TRBV2	-	-	TGTGCCAGCAGACCGACTAGAGACGGGGAGCTGTTTTTT	CASRPTRDGELFF
TRBJ2-4	TRBV7-3	-	-	TGTGCCAGCAGCTTAAATGGTCCAGAGGGAACGTACATTCAGTACTTC	CASSLNGPEGTYIQYF
TRBJ2-2	TRBV9	TRBD2	once	TGTGCCAGCAGCCTCCCGACGAAAGGACTAGCGGGGACAACGAACACCGGGGAGCTGTTTTTT	CASSLPTKGLAGTTNTGELFF
TRBJ2-7	TRBV5-1	TRBD1	-	TGCGCCAGCAGCTCGCGACAGGGGGCTGAGGAGCAGTACTTC	CASSSRQGAEEQYF
TRBJ1-6	TRBV7-5	-	-	TGTGTCAGAAGCTTAACCAGGGTGTTATGGGATAATTCACCCCTCCACTTT	CVRSLTRVLWDNSPLHF
TRBJ2-3	TRBV23-1	TRBD1	-	TGCGCCAGCAGACCCCGCGACAGGGGAAGCACAGATACGCAGTATTTT	CASRPRDRGSTDTQYF
TRBJ1-4	TRBV5-1	-	-	TGCGCCAGCAGCTTGGGTGGGCTCGGGGAAAAACTGTTTTTT	CASSLGGLGEKLFF
TRBJ1-4	TRBV7-2	-	-	TGTGCCAGCAGCCCTTGGGTCTCTCAGGCGGAAAAACTGTTTTTT	CASSPWVSQAEKLFF
TRBJ2-5	TRBV24-1	TRBD2	-	TGTGCCACCAGTGATTCCATAGCTAGCGGGGGCCTAGAGACCCAGTACTTC	CATSDSIASGGLETQYF
TRBJ2-7	TRBV10-3	TRBD1	few	TGTGCCATCAGTAAGCGACAGGGGGATTACGAGCAGTACTTC	CAISKRQGDYEQYF
TRBJ2-7	TRBV12-3/TRBV12-4	TRBD1	-	TGTGCCAGCAGTTGGGGACAGTACGAGCAGTACTTC	CASSWGQYEQYF
TRBJ2-2	TRBV2	-	-	TGTGCCAGCAGTGCCCGACGGACCGGCACCGGGGAGCTGTTTTTT	CASSARRTGTGELFF
TRBJ1-1	TRBV5-6	-	-	TGTGCCAGCAGCTTGGCAGGTGAAAACACTGAAGCTTTCTTT	CASSLAGENTEAFF
TRBJ1-1	TRBV30	TRBD1	-	TGTGCCTGGAGGGACAGGGGGCGGGTAAACACTGAAGCTTTCTTT	CAWRDRGRVNTEAFF
TRBJ2-3	TRBV9	TRBD2	-	TGTGCCAGCAGCGCGGGACTAGCGGGGGACACAGATACGCAGTATTTT	CASSAGLAGDTDTQYF
TRBJ2-7	TRBV5-5	-	-	TGTGCCAGCAGCGTACAGGCAACTAGCTCCTACGAGCAGTACTTC	CASSVQATSSYEQYF
TRBJ1-5	TRBV14	-	-	TGTGCCAGCAGCCATGGAATGTGGGACAAGCAGCCCCAGCATTTT	CASSHGMWDKQPQHF
TRBJ1-2	TRBV6-1	-	-	TGTGCCAGCAGTGAAACGGGGGAGGAGTGGAGGCATGGCTACACCTTC	CASSETGEEWRHGYTF
TRBJ2-3	TRBV3-1/TRBV3-2	-	-	TGTGCCAGCAGCTTTCGACCCTACCGCCGGACAGATACGCAGTATTTT	CASSFRPYRRTDTQYF
TRBJ2-5	TRBV2	-	-	TGTGCCAGCAGGGGGAGGGGGGCGCGAGAGACCCAGTACTTC	CASRGRGARETQYF
TRBJ1-1	TRBV5-6	-	-	TGTGCCAGCCATCTGACGAACACTGAAGCTTTCTTT	CASHLTNTEAFF
TRBJ2-2	TRBV5-4	TRBD2	-	TGTGCCAGCAGCTGGACTAGCGGGGAATCCGGGGAGCTGTTTTTT	CASSWTSGESGELFF
TRBJ1-5	TRBV30	TRBD1	few	TGTGCCTGGAGTGCAGGGGGTGGCAATCAGCCCCAGCATTTT	CAWSAGGGNQPQHF
TRBJ2-3	TRBV7-9	-	-	TGTGCCAGCAGCCCTACGGTGGGGAGAGGCACAGATACGCAGTATTTT	CASSPTVGRGTDTQYF
TRBJ1-3	TRBV6-5	-	-	TGTGCCAGCATCCCCCAACTCCAGGCAAACACCATATATTTT	CASIPQLQANTIYF
TRBJ2-5	TRBV7-8	TRBD2	-	TGTGCCAGCAGCTCGGGGGGGGGAGAGACCCAGTACTTC	CASSSGGGETQYF
TRBJ2-3	TRBV18	-	-	TGTGCCAGCTCACCCGAGGTAGGGGCGCTTGACGATACGCAGTATTTT	CASSPEVGALDDTQYF
TRBJ1-5	TRBV2	-	few	TGTGCCAGCAGTGAAGCAGGCCACCCCAATCAGCCCCAGCATTTT	CASSEAGHPNQPQHF
TRBJ2-3	TRBV3-1/TRBV3-2	TRBD2	-	TGTGCCAGCAGTTCCGGGGGGGCCCGGGGAGATACGCAGTATTTT	CASSSGGARGDTQYF
TRBJ1-2	TRBV27	-	-	TGTGCCAGCAGTTCGACGATCAACAACTATGGCTACACCTTC	CASSSTINNYGYTF
TRBJ1-3	TRBV6-5	-	-	TGTGCCAGCAGGGGGGCGTCTGGAAACACCATATATTTT	CASRGASGNTIYF
TRBJ2-1	TRBV6-6	-	-	TGTGCCAGCAGTTACGGGGTGGCGGGTGACTACAATGAGCAGTTCTTC	CASSYGVAGDYNEQFF
TRBJ2-5	TRBV6-5	TRBD2	-	TGTGCCAGCAGTTACGACTGGCGGGGGGGAGAGACCCAGTACTTC	CASSYDWRGGETQYF
TRBJ2-7	TRBV2	TRBD2	-	TGTGCCAGCAGTGATGGCGGGGGGCCCTCCTACGAGCAGTACTTC	CASSDGGGPSYEQYF
TRBJ1-2	TRBV6-5	TRBD1	once	TGTGCCAGCAGTAGCATAAGGGACAGTGAAAACTACACCTTC	CASSSIRDSENYTF